A single sample gave rise to the 10 T cell receptor beta chains below, sequenced in a study of T cell responses to AZD1222 COVID-19 vaccine. The table came from immunoSEQ multiplex PCR; TCRdb's copy has only in-frame clones and leaves some out. The data contain around 160,000 clones, 90% to 95% of them singletons. The sequencing here drew on peripheral blood, taken on day 0 of AZD1222 vaccination. The source of these receptors is an adult in good health.

The rearrangement links TRBV30 to TRBJ2-7; D is possibly TRBD1 (6 bases). The CDR3 has 12 amino acids. From germline, CDR1 is GTSNPN and CDR2 SVGIG (reference sequence). Trimming removed 5 bases from V and 4 bases from J, with 12 bases in between. CDR3 region: CAWDTGSYEQYF. The CDR3 nucleotides read TGTGCCTGGGACACAGGGTCTTACGAGCAGTACTTC.

The chain carries TRBV10-3 and TRBJ1-1; the D is unclear. Trimming pared 3 bases from V and 4 bases from J, leaving 9 bases between. Germline CDR1 and CDR2: ENHRY and SYGVKD. The CDR3 covers 13 residues. The CDR3 spells CAISERVGTEAFF. CDR3 coding DNA: TGTGCCATCAGTGAAAGGGTGGGCACTGAAGCTTTCTTT.

The rearrangement uses TRBV2 and TRBJ1-4, with TRBD1 matching over 7 bases. V lost 4 bases and J lost 8; bases outside the gene matches: 7. The length of the CDR3 is 14 residues. In germline, CDR1 is SNHLY, CDR2 FYNNEI. The CDR3 protein is CASSGRDRWEKLFF. The CDR3 DNA sequence: TGTGCCAGCAGTGGCCGGGACAGATGGGAAAAACTGTTTTTT.

This sequence joins TRBV2 and TRBJ2-5; D may be TRBD1 (6 bases). Germline V gives CDR1 SNHLY, CDR2 FYNNEI. CDR3 size: 18 residues. V was trimmed by 7 bases and J by 5 bases, leaving 29 bases between them. Written as DNA, the CDR3 is TGTGCCAGCAACCAGGACAGCGGACGGTTAGCCGGTTGGGAGACCCAGTACTTC. It is translated as CASNQDSGRLAGWETQYF.

The V call is TRBV15, the J call TRBJ1-5; D remains unclear. The V gene's germline CDR1 is LNHNV and CDR2 YYDKDF (reference sequence). This CDR3 has 12 residues. Trimming pared 0 bases from V and 11 bases from J, leaving 8 bases between. DNA for the CDR3: TGTGCCACCAGCAGAGATCGAACAGCCCAGCATTTT. This gives the protein CATSRDRTAQHF.

J is TRBJ1-1 and V is TRBV28; D gene uncertain. This CDR3 contains 11 residues. Trimming took 3 bases from V and 7 from J, leaving 6 bases between them. Germline V CDR1 and CDR2: MDHEN, SYDVKM. This chain's CDR3 is CASSFRREAFF. In nucleotides, the CDR3 is TGTGCCAGCAGTTTCAGGCGTGAAGCTTTCTTT.

V is TRBV28 and J is TRBJ1-1, with D uncertain. Germline CDR1 MDHEN, CDR2 SYDVKM. CDR3 length: 14 amino acids. The V and J ends lost 2 bases and 4 bases respectively, with 11 bases between them. CDR3 region: CASSLTRIGTEAFF. The CDR3 bases are TGTGCCAGCAGTTTAACCCGGATCGGCACTGAAGCTTTCTTT.

In this sample, this clone turned up a few times. This chain joins TRBV28 and TRBJ1-1, with 9 nucleotides matching TRBD1. The trim removed 3 bases at V and 3 bases at J, leaving 8 bases unmatched. This CDR3 region has 16 residues. Germline V gene sequence: CDR1 MDHEN, CDR2 SYDVKM. The CDR3 spells CASSLGTGKMDTEAFF. CDR3 nucleotide sequence: TGTGCCAGCAGTTTGGGGACAGGGAAGATGGACACTGAAGCTTTCTTT.

The chain employs TRBV5-4 and TRBJ2-7; perhaps TRBD2 as D (6 bases). The CDR3 sequence is 13 residues long. From germline, CDR1 is SGHNT and CDR2 YYREEE (reference sequence). V gave up 3 bases and J gave up 3 bases, with 10 bases separating them. For the CDR3, the DNA is TGTGCCAGCAGCTCCGGAGGGTTCTACGAGCAGTACTTC. Protein sequence: CASSSGGFYEQYF.

This clone was found a few times. The rearrangement links TRBV5-1 to TRBJ2-1; TRBD2 might be the D (6 bases). V gave up 1 base and J gave up 0 bases, with 8 bases separating them. Germline V gene lookup returns CDR1 SGHRS and CDR2 YFSETQ. The length of the CDR3 is 15 residues. This CDR3 reads CASSLMRGSYNEQFF. Here the CDR3 DNA reads TGCGCCAGCAGCTTGATGCGGGGCTCCTACAATGAGCAGTTCTTC.